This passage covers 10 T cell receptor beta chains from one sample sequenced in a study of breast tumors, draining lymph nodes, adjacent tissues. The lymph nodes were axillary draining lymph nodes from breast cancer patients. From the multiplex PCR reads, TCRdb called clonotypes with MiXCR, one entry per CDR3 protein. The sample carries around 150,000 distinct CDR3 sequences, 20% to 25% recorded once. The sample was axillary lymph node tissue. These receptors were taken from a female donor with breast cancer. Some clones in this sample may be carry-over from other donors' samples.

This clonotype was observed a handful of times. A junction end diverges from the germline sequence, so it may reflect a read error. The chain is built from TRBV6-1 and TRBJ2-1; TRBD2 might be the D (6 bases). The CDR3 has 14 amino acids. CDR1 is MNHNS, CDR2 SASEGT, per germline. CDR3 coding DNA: TGTGCCGGCAGTGAAGGGCCGGGGGACAATGAGCAGTTCTTC. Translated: CAGSEGPGDNEQFF.

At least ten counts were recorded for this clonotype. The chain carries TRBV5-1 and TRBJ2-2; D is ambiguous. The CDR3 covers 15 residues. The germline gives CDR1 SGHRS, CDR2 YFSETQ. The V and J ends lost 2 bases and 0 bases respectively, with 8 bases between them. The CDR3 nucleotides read TGCGCCAGCAGCTTAAACGGTGCGAACACCGGGGAGCTGTTTTTT. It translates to CASSLNGANTGELFF. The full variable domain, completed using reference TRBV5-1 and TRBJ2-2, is KAGVTQTPRYLIKTRGQQVTLSCSPISGHRSVSWYQQTPGQGLQFLFEYFSETQRNKGNFPGRFSGRQFSNSRSEMNVSTLELGDSALYLCASSLNGANTGELFFGEGSRLTVL.

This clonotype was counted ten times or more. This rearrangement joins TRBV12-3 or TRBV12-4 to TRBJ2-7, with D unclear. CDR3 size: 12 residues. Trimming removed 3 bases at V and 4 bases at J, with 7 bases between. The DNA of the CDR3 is TGTGCCAGCAGTTTGACCAAGTACGAGCAGTACTTC. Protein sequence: CASSLTKYEQYF.

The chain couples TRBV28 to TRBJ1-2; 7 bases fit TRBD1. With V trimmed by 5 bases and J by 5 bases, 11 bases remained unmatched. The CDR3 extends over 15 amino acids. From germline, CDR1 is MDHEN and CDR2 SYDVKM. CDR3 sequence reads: CASSPWLGQAYGYTF. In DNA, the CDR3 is TGTGCCAGCAGTCCCTGGCTAGGACAGGCGTATGGCTACACCTTC.

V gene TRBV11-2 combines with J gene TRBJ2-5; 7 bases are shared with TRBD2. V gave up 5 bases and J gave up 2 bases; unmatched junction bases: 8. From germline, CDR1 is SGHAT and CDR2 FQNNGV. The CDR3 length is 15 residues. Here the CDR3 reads CASSTTSGLQETQYF. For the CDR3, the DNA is TGTGCCAGCAGCACGACCTCGGGACTACAAGAGACCCAGTACTTC.

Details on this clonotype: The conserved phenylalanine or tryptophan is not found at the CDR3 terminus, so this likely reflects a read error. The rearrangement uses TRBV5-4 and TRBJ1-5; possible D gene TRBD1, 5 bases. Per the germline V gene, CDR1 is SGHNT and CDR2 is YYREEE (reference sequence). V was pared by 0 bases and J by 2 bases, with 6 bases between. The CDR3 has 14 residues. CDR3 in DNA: TGTGCCAGCAGCTTGGGAGGGGGCAATCAGCCCCAGCATCTT. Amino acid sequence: CASSLGGGNQPQHL.

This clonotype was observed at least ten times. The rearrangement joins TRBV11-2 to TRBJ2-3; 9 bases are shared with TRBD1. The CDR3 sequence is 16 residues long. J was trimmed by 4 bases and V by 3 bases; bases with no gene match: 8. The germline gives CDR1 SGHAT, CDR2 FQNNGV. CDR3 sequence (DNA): TGTGCCAGCAGCTTCGGACAGGGGAAGGGGCCAGATACGCAGTATTTT. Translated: CASSFGQGKGPDTQYF.

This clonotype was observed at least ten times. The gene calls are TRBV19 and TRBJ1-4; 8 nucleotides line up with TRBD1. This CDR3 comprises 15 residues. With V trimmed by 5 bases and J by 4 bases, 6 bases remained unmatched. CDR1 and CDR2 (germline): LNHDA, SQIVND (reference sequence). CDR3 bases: TGTGCCAGTAGTCCGCGGACAGGGTTTAATGAAAAACTGTTTTTT. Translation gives CASSPRTGFNEKLFF.

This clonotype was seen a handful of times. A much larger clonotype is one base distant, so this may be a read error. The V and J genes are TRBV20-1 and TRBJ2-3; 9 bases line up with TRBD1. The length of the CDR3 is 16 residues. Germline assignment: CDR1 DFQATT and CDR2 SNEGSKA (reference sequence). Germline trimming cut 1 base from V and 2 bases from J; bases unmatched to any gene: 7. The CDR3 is CSARGPGTGSTDTQYF. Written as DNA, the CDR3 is TGCAGTGCTAGAGGTCCAGGGACAGGGTCCACAGATACGCAGTATTTT.

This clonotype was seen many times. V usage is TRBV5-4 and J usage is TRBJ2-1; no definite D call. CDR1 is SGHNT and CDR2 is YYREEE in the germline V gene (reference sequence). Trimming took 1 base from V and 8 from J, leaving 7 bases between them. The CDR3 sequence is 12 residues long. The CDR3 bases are TGTGCCAGCAGCTTGTTAAGGGATGAGCAGTTCTTC. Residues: CASSLLRDEQFF.